This entry lists 14 T cell receptor beta chains sequenced from one sample in a study of T cell responses to AZD1222 COVID-19 vaccine. Sequencing was performed with immunoSEQ multiplex PCR; in TCRdb, only in-frame clones are kept and a portion is missing. Here the sample spans roughly 150,000 clones, about 93% being singletons. Here the sequenced sample was peripheral blood, taken 28 days after the second AZD1222 dose. The source is an adult who received the AZD1222 COVID-19 vaccine.

The chain links TRBV7-3 to TRBJ2-1, with TRBD2 matching 11 bases. The trim removed 4 bases at V and 3 bases at J, leaving 2 bases unmatched. Germline V CDR1 and CDR2: SGHTA, FQGTGA. This CDR3 is 15 amino acids long. CDR3 region: CASSSSGGFYNEQFF. The CDR3 region has the DNA TGTGCCAGCAGCTCTAGCGGGGGGTTCTACAATGAGCAGTTCTTC. Together with reference TRBV7-3 and TRBJ2-1, the CDR3 gives the full variable domain: GAGVSQTPSNKVTEKGKYVELRCDPISGHTALYWYRQSLGQGPEFLIYFQGTGAADDSGLPNDRFFAVRPEGSVSTLKIQRTERGDSAVYLCASSSSGGFYNEQFFGPGTRLTVL.

V and J are TRBV19 and TRBJ1-3; no clear D. From germline, CDR1 is LNHDA and CDR2 SQIVND (reference sequence). This CDR3 spans 13 amino acids. V was clipped by 7 bases and J by 1 base, with 8 bases between them. The CDR3 bases are TGTGCCAGTAATTATGGGTCTGGAAACACCATATATTTT. Protein product: CASNYGSGNTIYF.

The chain is built from TRBV9 and TRBJ1-1; D possibly corresponds to TRBD1 (6 bases). The V end was cut by 0 bases, the J end by 0 bases, with 9 bases between. CDR1 and CDR2 from the germline V gene are SGDLS and YYNGEE. The CDR3 loop spans 15 amino acids. The CDR3 DNA reads TGTGCCAGCAGCGTAGCCGGGACAATGAACACTGAAGCTTTCTTT. Translating it yields CASSVAGTMNTEAFF. The entire variable domain, with the rest obtained from reference TRBV9 and TRBJ1-1, is as follows: DSGVTQTPKHLITATGQRVTLRCSPRSGDLSVYWYQQSLDQGLQFLIQYYNGEERAKGNILERFSAQQFPDLHSELNLSSLELGDSALYFCASSVAGTMNTEAFFGQGTRLTVV.

This clone was detected only once. The chain is built from TRBV27 and TRBJ1-2, with D possibly being TRBD1 (6 bases). Trimming removed 6 bases at V and 8 bases at J, with 22 bases between. The CDR3 contains 15 residues. From germline, CDR1 is MNHEY and CDR2 SMNVEV (reference sequence). The CDR3 reads CASSLSRGGLGGYTF. CDR3 DNA: TGTGCCAGCAGCTTGAGTAGAGGGGGGCTAGGGGGCTACACCTTC.

The chain links TRBV30 to TRBJ1-1; D is uncertain. CDR3 length: 14 residues. V gave up 0 bases and J gave up 2 bases, with 10 bases separating them. CDR1 and CDR2 (germline): GTSNPN, SVGIG (reference sequence). The CDR3 DNA reads as TGTGCCTGGAGTGTACTCGTCAGAAACACTGAAGCTTTCTTT. Translation gives CAWSVLVRNTEAFF.

The chain recombines TRBV6-5 with TRBJ2-7; D perhaps matches TRBD2 (6 bases). CDR3 length: 15 amino acids. The germline CDR1 and CDR2 sequences are MNHEY and SVGAGI. V was clipped by 4 bases and J by 3 bases, with 16 bases between them. CDR3 sequence: CASSLNGGESYEQYF. In DNA, the CDR3 is TGTGCCAGCAGTTTAAACGGGGGAGAGAGCTACGAGCAGTACTTC.

The chain has TRBV7-9 and TRBJ2-7; the D call may be TRBD1 or TRBD2 (6 bases each). The V gene's germline CDR1 is SEHNR and CDR2 FQNEAQ (reference sequence). The V gene lost 1 base and the J gene lost 6 bases, with 13 bases spanning the gap. This CDR3 contains 14 residues. The CDR3: CASSLEGGLGEQYF. The CDR3 DNA reads TGTGCCAGCAGCTTAGAGGGGGGTCTAGGCGAGCAGTACTTC. Complete variable domain (other parts from reference TRBV7-9 and TRBJ2-7): DTGVSQNPRHKITKRGQNVTFRCDPISEHNRLYWYRQTLGQGPEFLTYFQNEAQLEKSRLLSDRFSAERPKGSFSTLEIQRTEQGDSAMYLCASSLEGGLGEQYFGPGTRLTVT.

J is TRBJ2-3 and V is TRBV7-2; D uncertain. The germline V and J ends were trimmed by 4 bases and 7 bases, with 12 bases remaining between them. This CDR3 is built from 13 residues. CDR1 SGHTA and CDR2 FQGNSA come from the germline V gene. CDR3 DNA: TGTGCCAGCAGCTACACGGGCCAGAATACGCAGTATTTT. The encoded protein is CASSYTGQNTQYF.

V usage is TRBV18 and J usage is TRBJ2-1; perhaps TRBD2 as D (5 bases). Trimming stripped 0 bases from V and 7 bases from J, with 13 bases between. The germline gives CDR1 KGHSH, CDR2 LQKENI. CDR3 length: 15 residues. CDR3 in amino acids: CASSPPIARYNEQFF. For the CDR3, the DNA is TGTGCCAGCTCACCACCGATAGCGAGGTATAATGAGCAGTTCTTC.

V gene TRBV4-1 combines with J gene TRBJ2-4; possibly TRBD2 for D (5 bases). The germline V and J ends were trimmed by 0 bases and 8 bases, with 11 bases remaining between them. Germline CDR1 MGHRA, CDR2 YSYEKL. This CDR3 spans 14 amino acids. This CDR3 is CASSQDFGLHIQYF. The CDR3 coding sequence is TGCGCCAGCAGCCAAGATTTCGGACTTCACATTCAGTACTTC.

This sequence joins TRBV5-1 and TRBJ1-1; D gene uncertain. This CDR3 is built from 14 residues. Germline CDR1 is SGHRS and CDR2 is YFSETQ. Trimming cost V 0 bases and J 0 bases, with 6 bases left between them. CDR3 nucleotides: TGCGCCAGCAGCTTGGGCAGACTGAACACTGAAGCTTTCTTT. Its protein product is CASSLGRLNTEAFF.

V and J are TRBV28 and TRBJ1-1, with D uncertain. This CDR3 is built from 12 residues. The germline V gene encodes CDR1 MDHEN and CDR2 SYDVKM. With 3 bases removed from V and 7 bases from J, the gap between germline ends came to 9 bases. CDR3 sequence (DNA): TGTGCCAGCAGTTTGTACGGGGTTGAAGCTTTCTTT. Its translation: CASSLYGVEAFF.

The chain recombines TRBV6-5 with TRBJ2-1, with D possibly TRBD1 on 5 matching bases. V was cut by 6 bases and J by 3 bases, with 6 bases left in between. In germline, CDR1 is MNHEY, CDR2 SVGAGI. This CDR3 spans 12 amino acids. The CDR3 region is CASRTDYNEQFF. The CDR3 DNA sequence: TGTGCCAGCAGGACAGACTACAATGAGCAGTTCTTC.

The chain recombines TRBV7-2 with TRBJ1-5; 7 positions agree with TRBD1. This CDR3 is 16 amino acids long. J lost 3 bases, V lost 1 base, and 6 bases had no gene match. CDR1 SGHTA and CDR2 FQGNSA come from the germline V gene. CDR3 DNA sequence: TGTGCCAGCAGCTTAGGTATGACAGGGTTCAATCAGCCCCAGCATTTT. Its translation: CASSLGMTGFNQPQHF.